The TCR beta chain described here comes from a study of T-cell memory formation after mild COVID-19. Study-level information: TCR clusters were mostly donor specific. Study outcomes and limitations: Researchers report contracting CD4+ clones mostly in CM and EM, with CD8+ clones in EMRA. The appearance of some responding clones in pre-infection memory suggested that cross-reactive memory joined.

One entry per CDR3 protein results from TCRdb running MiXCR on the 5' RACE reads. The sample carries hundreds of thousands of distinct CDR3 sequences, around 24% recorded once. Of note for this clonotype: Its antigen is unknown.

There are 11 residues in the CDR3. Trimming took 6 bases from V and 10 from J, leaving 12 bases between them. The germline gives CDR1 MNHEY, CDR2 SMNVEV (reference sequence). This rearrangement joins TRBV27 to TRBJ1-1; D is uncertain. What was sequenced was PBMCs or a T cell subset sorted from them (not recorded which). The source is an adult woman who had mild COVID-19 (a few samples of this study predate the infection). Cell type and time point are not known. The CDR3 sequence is CASRDAIRAFF. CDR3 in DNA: TGTGCCAGCAGGGACGCGATTCGAGCTTTCTTT.